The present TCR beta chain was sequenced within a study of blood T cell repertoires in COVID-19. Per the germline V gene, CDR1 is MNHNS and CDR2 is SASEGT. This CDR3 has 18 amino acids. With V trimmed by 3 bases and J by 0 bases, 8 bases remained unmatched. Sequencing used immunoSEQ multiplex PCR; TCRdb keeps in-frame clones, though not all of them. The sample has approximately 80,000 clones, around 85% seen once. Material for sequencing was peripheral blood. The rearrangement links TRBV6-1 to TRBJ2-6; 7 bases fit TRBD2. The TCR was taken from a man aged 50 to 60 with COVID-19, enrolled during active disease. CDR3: CASSEVPSGSSGANVLTF. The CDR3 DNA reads TGTGCCAGCAGTGAGGTCCCTAGCGGATCCTCTGGGGCCAACGTCCTGACTTTC.